The clone carrying this T cell receptor beta chain was seen repeatedly, ten times or more. Its antigen is still unknown. The sample is drawn from a study of CD8 T cells in ankylosing spondylitis. TCRdb re-derived calls from the 5' RACE reads in MiXCR, one entry per CDR3 protein. The sample carries roughly 130,000 distinct CDR3 sequences, over 7% recorded once. Overall study findings and caveats: Relatively scarce in peripheral blood, disease-linked clones were CD8+. Seemingly distinctive of ankylosing spondylitis blood was a TCR beta motif formed by eight highly homologous variants.

Sequences were obtained from blood, either unsorted or a sorted T cell fraction (not recorded which). This receptor was obtained from a male donor with ankylosing spondylitis or in good health (not recorded which).

CDR3 in DNA: TGTGCCAGCAGCTTCGGTGTGGGGGATGAGCAGTTCTTC. It specifies CASSFGVGDEQFF. The genes are TRBV7-2 and TRBJ2-1; D may be TRBD1 or TRBD2 (5 bases each). The CDR3 is 13 amino acids. Trimming shortened V by 3 bases and J by 8 bases, and 11 bases separated the two germline ends. Germline V gives CDR1 SGHTA, CDR2 FQGNSA.